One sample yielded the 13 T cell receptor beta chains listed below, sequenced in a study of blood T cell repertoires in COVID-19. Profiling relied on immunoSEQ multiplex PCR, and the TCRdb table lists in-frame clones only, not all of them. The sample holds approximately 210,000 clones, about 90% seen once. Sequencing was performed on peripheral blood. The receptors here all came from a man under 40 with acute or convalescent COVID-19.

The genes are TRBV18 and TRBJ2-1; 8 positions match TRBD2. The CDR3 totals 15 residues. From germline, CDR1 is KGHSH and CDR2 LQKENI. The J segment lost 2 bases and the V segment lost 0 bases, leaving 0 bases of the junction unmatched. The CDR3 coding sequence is TGTGCCAGCTCACCACCGGGACTAGCCTACAATGAGCAGTTCTTC. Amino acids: CASSPPGLAYNEQFF.

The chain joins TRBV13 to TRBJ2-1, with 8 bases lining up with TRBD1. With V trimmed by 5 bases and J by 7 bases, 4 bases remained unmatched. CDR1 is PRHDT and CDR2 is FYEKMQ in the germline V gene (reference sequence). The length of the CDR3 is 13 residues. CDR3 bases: TGTGCCAGCAGCCACGGACAGGGTAATGAGCAGTTCTTC. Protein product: CASSHGQGNEQFF.

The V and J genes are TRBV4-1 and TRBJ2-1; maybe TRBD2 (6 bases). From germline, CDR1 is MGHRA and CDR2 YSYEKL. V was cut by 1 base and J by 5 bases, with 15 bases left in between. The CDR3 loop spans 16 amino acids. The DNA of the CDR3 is TGCGCCAGCAGCCAAGGACACGGGGGTAACCACAATGAGCAGTTCTTC. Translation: CASSQGHGGNHNEQFF.

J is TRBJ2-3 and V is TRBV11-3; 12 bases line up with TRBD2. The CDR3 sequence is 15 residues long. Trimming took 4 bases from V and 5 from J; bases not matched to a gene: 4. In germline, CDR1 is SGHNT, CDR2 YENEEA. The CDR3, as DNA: TGTGCCAGCAGCTCCCTAGCGGGGGGGAGAGATACGCAGTATTTT. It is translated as CASSSLAGGRDTQYF.

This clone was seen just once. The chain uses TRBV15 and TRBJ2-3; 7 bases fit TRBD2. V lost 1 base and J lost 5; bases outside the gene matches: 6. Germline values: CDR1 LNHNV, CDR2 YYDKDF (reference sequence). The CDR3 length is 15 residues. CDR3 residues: CATSRVYGGLDTQYF. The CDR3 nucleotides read TGTGCCACCAGCAGAGTATACGGGGGGTTAGATACGCAGTATTTT.

The CDR3 region has the DNA TGTGCCAGCAGTGAAAGAGGCGCTGGCTACACCTTC. As protein: CASSERGAGYTF. This rearrangement joins TRBV6-1 to TRBJ1-2; D unclear. This CDR3 has 12 residues. V shed 2 bases and J shed 7 bases, with 8 bases lying between them. Germline CDR1 is MNHNS and CDR2 is SASEGT.

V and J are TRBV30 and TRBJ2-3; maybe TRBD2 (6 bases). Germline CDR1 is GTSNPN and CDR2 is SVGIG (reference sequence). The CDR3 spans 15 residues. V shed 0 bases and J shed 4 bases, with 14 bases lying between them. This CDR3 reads CAWSVQGEEADTQYF. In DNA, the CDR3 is TGTGCCTGGAGTGTACAAGGGGAGGAGGCAGATACGCAGTATTTT.

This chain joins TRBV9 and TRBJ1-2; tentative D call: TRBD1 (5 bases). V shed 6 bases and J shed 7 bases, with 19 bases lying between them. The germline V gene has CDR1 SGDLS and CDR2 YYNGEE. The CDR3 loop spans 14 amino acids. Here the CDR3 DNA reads TGTGCCAGCACCGACTTGGGCAGGGTGGGTGGCTACACCTTC. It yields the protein CASTDLGRVGGYTF.

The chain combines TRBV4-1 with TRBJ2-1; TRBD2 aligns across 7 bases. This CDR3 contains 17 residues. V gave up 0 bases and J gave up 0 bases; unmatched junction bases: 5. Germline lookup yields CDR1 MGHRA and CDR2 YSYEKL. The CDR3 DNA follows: TGCGCCAGCAGCCAAGAGTTGGGGGGGAGCTCCTACAATGAGCAGTTCTTC. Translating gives CASSQELGGSSYNEQFF.

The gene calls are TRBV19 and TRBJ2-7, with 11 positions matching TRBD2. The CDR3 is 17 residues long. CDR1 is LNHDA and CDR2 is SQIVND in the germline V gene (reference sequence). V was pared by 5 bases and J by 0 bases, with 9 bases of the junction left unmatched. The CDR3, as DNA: TGTGCCAGTAGTTCCACCGGGACTAGCGGTCCCTCCTACGAGCAGTACTTC. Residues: CASSSTGTSGPSYEQYF.

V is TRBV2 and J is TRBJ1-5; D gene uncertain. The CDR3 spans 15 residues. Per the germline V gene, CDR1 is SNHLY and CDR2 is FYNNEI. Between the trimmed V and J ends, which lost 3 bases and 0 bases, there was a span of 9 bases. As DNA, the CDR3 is TGTGCCAGCAGTGACGAGGGAATTAGCAATCAGCCCCAGCATTTT. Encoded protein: CASSDEGISNQPQHF. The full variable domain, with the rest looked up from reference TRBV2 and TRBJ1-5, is EPEVTQTPSHQVTQMGQEVILRCVPISNHLYFYWYRQILGQKVEFLVSFYNNEISEKSEIFDDQFSVERPDGSNFTLKIRSTKLEDSAMYFCASSDEGISNQPQHFGDGTRLSIL.

CDR3 coding DNA: TGTGCCACCAGCAGGGTGATACAGGGCTCGGGGAGCTACACCTTC. Its protein product is CATSRVIQGSGSYTF. This rearrangement joins TRBV15 to TRBJ1-2; tentative D call: TRBD1 (6 bases). Trimming cost V 3 bases and J 9 bases, with 20 bases left between them. Germline CDR1 and CDR2: LNHNV and YYDKDF (reference sequence). CDR3 length equals 15 residues.

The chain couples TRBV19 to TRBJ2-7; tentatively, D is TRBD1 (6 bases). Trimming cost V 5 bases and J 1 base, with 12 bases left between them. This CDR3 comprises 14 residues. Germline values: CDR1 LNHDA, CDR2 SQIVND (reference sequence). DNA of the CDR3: TGTGCCAGTAGTCCCCTGGACAGTTCCTACGAGCAGTACTTC. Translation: CASSPLDSSYEQYF.